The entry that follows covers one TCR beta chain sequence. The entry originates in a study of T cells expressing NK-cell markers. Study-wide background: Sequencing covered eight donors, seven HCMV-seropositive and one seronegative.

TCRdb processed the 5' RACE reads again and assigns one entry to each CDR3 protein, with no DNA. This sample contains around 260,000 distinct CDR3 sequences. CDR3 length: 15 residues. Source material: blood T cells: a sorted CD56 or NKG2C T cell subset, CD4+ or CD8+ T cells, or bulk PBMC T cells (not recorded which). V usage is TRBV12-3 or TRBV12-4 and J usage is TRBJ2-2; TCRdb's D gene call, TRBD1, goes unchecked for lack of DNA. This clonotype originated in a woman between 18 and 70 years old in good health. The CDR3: CASSLWTGGTGKLFF.